Below, 21 T cell receptor beta chains from the same sample are listed, as sequenced in a study of cytomegalovirus exposure and HLA in healthy donors. PCR primers comprised 60 Vbeta and 13 Jbeta primers. Using immunoSEQ multiplex PCR, the repertoire was profiled, and TCRdb retains in-frame clones only, with some absent. The table lists hundreds of thousands of clones, over 60% of them singletons. Sequencing used PBMCs. These receptors came from a middle-aged man in good health and CMV-seronegative.

The V call is TRBV2, the J call TRBJ2-2; 7 bases line up with TRBD1. Germline V gene data show CDR1 as SNHLY and CDR2 as FYNNEI. The CDR3 sequence is 16 residues long. Losses at the gene ends were 3 bases for V and 4 bases for J; bases not matched to a gene: 8. For the CDR3, the DNA is TGTGCCAGCAGTGACGGTACAGGGGCAGGCACCGGGGAGCTGTTTTTT. Its translation: CASSDGTGAGTGELFF.

The rearrangement links TRBV4-1 to TRBJ1-6; D call uncertain. The CDR3 consists of 13 residues. The V end lost 0 bases, the J end lost 14 bases, and 11 bases lay between the germline ends. Germline V gene data show CDR1 as MGHRA and CDR2 as YSYEKL. The CDR3 bases are TGCGCCAGCAGCCAAGATCACGGTGAGACCCTCCACTTT. Protein sequence: CASSQDHGETLHF.

The chain combines TRBV5-4 with TRBJ1-3; D perhaps matches TRBD1 (5 bases). The V gene lost 0 bases and the J gene lost 4 bases, with 14 bases spanning the gap. Germline V gives CDR1 SGHNT, CDR2 YYREEE (reference sequence). This CDR3 is built from 16 residues. The CDR3 DNA follows: TGTGCCAGCAGCTTGGTATCAGGGCTTTCAGGAAACACCATATATTTT. As protein: CASSLVSGLSGNTIYF.

This chain connects TRBV6-1 to TRBJ2-7; 7 bases map to TRBD1. V was pared by 4 bases and J by 3 bases, with 9 bases of the junction left unmatched. The CDR3 has 15 residues. Germline CDR1 and CDR2: MNHNS and SASEGT. In DNA, the CDR3 is TGTGCCAGCAGTGCGGTGAGACAGGGCGGCTACGAGCAGTACTTC. It translates to CASSAVRQGGYEQYF.

The V call is TRBV6-1, the J call TRBJ1-1; D is unclear. Germline CDR1 reads MNHNS; CDR2 reads SASEGT. This CDR3 region has 11 residues. Trimming stripped 6 bases from V and 1 base from J, with 3 bases between. CDR3 sequence reads: CASRRNTEAFF. The CDR3 DNA is TGTGCCAGCAGGAGGAACACTGAAGCTTTCTTT.

The V gene is TRBV5-4, the J gene TRBJ2-1; TRBD2 aligns across 13 bases. The junction had 6 bases not matched to a gene; V was cut back by 2 bases and J by 10 bases. The CDR3 is made up of 15 amino acids. Germline V gene sequence: CDR1 SGHNT, CDR2 YYREEE (reference sequence). The CDR3: CASSLTSGGAGEQFF. The DNA for the CDR3 is TGTGCCAGCAGCTTAACTAGCGGGGGGGCAGGGGAGCAGTTCTTC.

This sequence joins TRBV10-3 and TRBJ2-7; weak D call: TRBD2 (7 bases). The CDR3 has 15 residues. CDR1 is ENHRY, CDR2 SYGVKD, per germline. V was cut by 0 bases and J by 6 bases, with 15 bases left in between. CDR3 sequence (DNA): TGTGCCATCAGTGAGTCCTCGGGGGGCGAGGGCGAGCAGTACTTC. It translates to CAISESSGGEGEQYF.

This clone was recorded a few times. The genes are TRBV6-1 and TRBJ1-4; perhaps TRBD1 as D (6 bases). This CDR3 region has 15 residues. V was clipped by 8 bases and J by 0 bases, with 13 bases between them. The germline gives CDR1 MNHNS, CDR2 SASEGT. CDR3 amino acids: CASRRQAATNEKLFF. The CDR3 DNA follows: TGTGCCAGCCGGAGACAGGCAGCAACTAATGAAAAACTGTTTTTT.

V and J are TRBV7-9 and TRBJ2-1; D perhaps matches TRBD2 (7 bases). The CDR3 has 16 amino acids. The V gene lost 4 bases and the J gene lost 7 bases, with 20 bases spanning the gap. CDR1 is SEHNR and CDR2 is FQNEAQ in the germline V gene (reference sequence). CDR3 sequence: CASSYLSRGGENEQFF. Written as DNA, the CDR3 is TGTGCCAGCAGCTACCTCTCACGCGGGGGCGAGAATGAGCAGTTCTTC.

The chain joins TRBV7-9 to TRBJ1-5, with no clear D. V lost 1 base to trimming and J lost 2 bases, with 9 bases between them. The germline V gene has CDR1 SEHNR and CDR2 FQNEAQ (reference sequence). CDR3 length equals 15 residues. CDR3 region: CASSLGPAGNQPQHF. The CDR3 DNA follows: TGTGCCAGCAGCTTAGGCCCCGCGGGCAATCAGCCCCAGCATTTT.

J is TRBJ1-5 and V is TRBV28; 7 bases fit TRBD1. CDR3 length equals 16 residues. CDR1 MDHEN and CDR2 SYDVKM come from the germline V gene. V gave up 4 bases and J gave up 2 bases; unmatched junction bases: 8. This chain's CDR3 is CASSSPRQGRNQPQHF. The CDR3 DNA follows: TGTGCCAGCAGTTCCCCGAGACAGGGTCGCAATCAGCCCCAGCATTTT.

The chain uses TRBV28 and TRBJ1-5; D is unclear. V was trimmed by 9 bases and J by 6 bases, leaving 15 bases between them. The germline CDR1 and CDR2 sequences are MDHEN and SYDVKM. The CDR3 covers 13 residues. CDR3 nucleotides: TGTGCCAGTCGGGAGGGCCGGATTCAGCCCCAGCATTTT. It codes for CASREGRIQPQHF.

V is TRBV19 and J is TRBJ2-5; D is possibly TRBD1 (6 bases). The CDR3 loop spans 14 amino acids. Germline V gives CDR1 LNHDA, CDR2 SQIVND (reference sequence). The V end lost 10 bases, the J end lost 4 bases, and 19 bases lay between the germline ends. The CDR3 DNA reads as TGTGCCACCCATCCGAGGGGGTATGGAGAGACCCAGTACTTC. This sequence encodes CATHPRGYGETQYF.

The chain links TRBV2 to TRBJ1-5; TRBD1 aligns across 8 bases. Germline trimming cut 3 bases from V and 4 bases from J; bases unmatched to any gene: 2. Germline CDR1 reads SNHLY; CDR2 reads FYNNEI. The CDR3 spans 14 residues. The CDR3 loop reads CASSDNRGNQPQHF. Written as DNA, the CDR3 is TGTGCCAGCAGTGACAACAGGGGGAATCAGCCCCAGCATTTT.

J is TRBJ2-7 and V is TRBV28, with 7 nucleotides matching TRBD1. The CDR3 extends over 13 amino acids. The trim removed 7 bases at V and 3 bases at J, leaving 6 bases unmatched. Germline CDR1 is MDHEN and CDR2 is SYDVKM. The CDR3 DNA sequence: TGTGCCAGCAACCTCGGACAGGACTACGAGCAGTACTTC. Encoded protein: CASNLGQDYEQYF. The full variable domain, in which reference TRBV28 and TRBJ2-7 provide the parts outside the CDR3, is DVKVTQSSRYLVKRTGEKVFLECVQDMDHENMFWYRQDPGLGLRLIYFSYDVKMKEKGDIPEGYSVSREKKERFSLILESASTNQTSMYLCASNLGQDYEQYFGPGTRLTVT.

V is TRBV27 and J is TRBJ2-7; D might be TRBD2 (5 bases). This CDR3 is 13 amino acids long. The V gene's germline CDR1 is MNHEY and CDR2 SMNVEV (reference sequence). Trimming stripped 7 bases from V and 1 base from J, with 11 bases between. The CDR3 region is CASNSGISYEQYF. In DNA form, the CDR3 reads TGTGCCAGCAATTCCGGGATTTCCTACGAGCAGTACTTC.

The CDR3 reads CASSPGGGPDQPQHF. DNA for the CDR3: TGTGCCAGCAGCCCGGGGGGAGGCCCAGATCAGCCCCAGCATTTT. V is TRBV11-2 and J is TRBJ1-5; a weak D match, TRBD1 (5 bases). CDR1 is SGHAT and CDR2 is FQNNGV in the germline V gene. The CDR3 consists of 15 residues. V dropped 5 bases and J dropped 5 bases, with 16 bases sitting between them.

The chain combines TRBV5-1 with TRBJ1-4, with no clear D. Trimming pared 4 bases from V and 8 bases from J, leaving 18 bases between. The CDR3 consists of 15 residues. Germline CDR1 reads SGHRS; CDR2 reads YFSETQ. This CDR3 is CASSIKPGGLEKLFF. The CDR3 nucleotides read TGCGCCAGCAGCATAAAGCCGGGTGGATTGGAAAAACTGTTTTTT.

The chain couples TRBV7-9 to TRBJ2-1, with D perhaps matching TRBD2 (6 bases). Germline lookup yields CDR1 SEHNR and CDR2 FQNEAQ (reference sequence). This CDR3 has 16 amino acids. V gave up 5 bases and J gave up 7 bases, with 21 bases separating them. Written as DNA, the CDR3 is TGTGCCAGCAGCCGAACGACTGCGGGAAGAGGTAATGAGCAGTTCTTC. Translation: CASSRTTAGRGNEQFF.

The chain recombines TRBV2 with TRBJ2-1, with D possibly matching TRBD1 (6 bases). The CDR3 runs to 15 residues. CDR1 and CDR2 from the germline V gene are SNHLY and FYNNEI. V was clipped by 6 bases and J by 6 bases, with 18 bases between them. CDR3 protein: CASSLTGKGVNEQFF. In DNA, the CDR3 is TGTGCCAGCAGCCTAACAGGGAAAGGGGTCAATGAGCAGTTCTTC.

This clone has a handful of counts. V and J are TRBV19 and TRBJ2-2, with 10 bases aligning to TRBD1. The ends lost 5 bases at V and 6 bases at J; junction bases unmatched: 9. This CDR3 contains 16 residues. Germline loops: CDR1 LNHDA, CDR2 SQIVND (reference sequence). As DNA, the CDR3 is TGTGCCAGTAGTCTTGGACCGGGACAGGGGCCCGGGGAGCTGTTTTTT. It is translated as CASSLGPGQGPGELFF.